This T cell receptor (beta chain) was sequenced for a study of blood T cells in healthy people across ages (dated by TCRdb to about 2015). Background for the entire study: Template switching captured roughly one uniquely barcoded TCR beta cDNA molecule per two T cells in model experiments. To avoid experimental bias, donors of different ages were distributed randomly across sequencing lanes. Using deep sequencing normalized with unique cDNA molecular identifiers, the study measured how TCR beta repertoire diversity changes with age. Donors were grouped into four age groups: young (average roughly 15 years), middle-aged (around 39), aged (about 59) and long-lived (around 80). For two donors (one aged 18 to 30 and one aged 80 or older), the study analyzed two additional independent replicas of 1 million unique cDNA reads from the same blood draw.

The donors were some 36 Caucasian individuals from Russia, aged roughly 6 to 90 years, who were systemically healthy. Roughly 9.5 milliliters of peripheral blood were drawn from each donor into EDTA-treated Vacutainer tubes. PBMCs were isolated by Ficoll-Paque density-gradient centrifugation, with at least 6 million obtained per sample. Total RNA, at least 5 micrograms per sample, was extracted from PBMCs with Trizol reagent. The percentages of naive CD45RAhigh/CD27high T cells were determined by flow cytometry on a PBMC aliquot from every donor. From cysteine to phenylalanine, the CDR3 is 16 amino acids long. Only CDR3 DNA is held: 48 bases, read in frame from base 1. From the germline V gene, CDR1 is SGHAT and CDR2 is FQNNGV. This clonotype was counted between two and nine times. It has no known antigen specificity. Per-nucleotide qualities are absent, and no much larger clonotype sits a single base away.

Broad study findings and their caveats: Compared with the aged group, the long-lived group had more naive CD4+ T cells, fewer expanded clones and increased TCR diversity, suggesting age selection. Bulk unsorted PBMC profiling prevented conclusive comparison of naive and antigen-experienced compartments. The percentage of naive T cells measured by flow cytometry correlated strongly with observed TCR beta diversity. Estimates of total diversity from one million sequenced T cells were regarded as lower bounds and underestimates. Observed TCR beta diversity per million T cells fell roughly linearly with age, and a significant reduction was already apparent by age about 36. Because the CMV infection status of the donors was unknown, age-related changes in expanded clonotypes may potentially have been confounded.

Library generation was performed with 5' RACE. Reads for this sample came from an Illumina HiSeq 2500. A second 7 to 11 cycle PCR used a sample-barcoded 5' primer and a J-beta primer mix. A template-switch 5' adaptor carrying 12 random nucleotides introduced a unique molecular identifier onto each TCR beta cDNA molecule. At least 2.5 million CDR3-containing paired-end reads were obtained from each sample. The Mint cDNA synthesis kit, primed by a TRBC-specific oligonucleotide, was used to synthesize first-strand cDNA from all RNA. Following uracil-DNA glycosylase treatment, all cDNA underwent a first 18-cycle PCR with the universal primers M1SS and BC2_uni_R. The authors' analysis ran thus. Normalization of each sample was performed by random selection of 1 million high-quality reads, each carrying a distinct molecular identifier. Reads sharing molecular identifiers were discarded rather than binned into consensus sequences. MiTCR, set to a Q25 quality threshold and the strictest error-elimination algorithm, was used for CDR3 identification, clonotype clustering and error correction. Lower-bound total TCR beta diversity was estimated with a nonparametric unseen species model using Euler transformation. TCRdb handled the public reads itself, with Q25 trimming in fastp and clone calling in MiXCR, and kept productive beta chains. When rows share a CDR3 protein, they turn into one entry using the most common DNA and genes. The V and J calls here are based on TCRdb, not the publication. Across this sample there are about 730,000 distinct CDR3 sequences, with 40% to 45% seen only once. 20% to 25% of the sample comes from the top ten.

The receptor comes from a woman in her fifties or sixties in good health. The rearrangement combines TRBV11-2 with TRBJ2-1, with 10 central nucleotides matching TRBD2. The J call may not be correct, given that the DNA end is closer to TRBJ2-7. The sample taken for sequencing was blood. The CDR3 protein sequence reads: CASSSGSGGRYNEQYF. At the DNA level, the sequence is TGTGCCAGCAGCTCAGGTAGCGGGGGGCGGTACAATGAGCAGTACTTC.